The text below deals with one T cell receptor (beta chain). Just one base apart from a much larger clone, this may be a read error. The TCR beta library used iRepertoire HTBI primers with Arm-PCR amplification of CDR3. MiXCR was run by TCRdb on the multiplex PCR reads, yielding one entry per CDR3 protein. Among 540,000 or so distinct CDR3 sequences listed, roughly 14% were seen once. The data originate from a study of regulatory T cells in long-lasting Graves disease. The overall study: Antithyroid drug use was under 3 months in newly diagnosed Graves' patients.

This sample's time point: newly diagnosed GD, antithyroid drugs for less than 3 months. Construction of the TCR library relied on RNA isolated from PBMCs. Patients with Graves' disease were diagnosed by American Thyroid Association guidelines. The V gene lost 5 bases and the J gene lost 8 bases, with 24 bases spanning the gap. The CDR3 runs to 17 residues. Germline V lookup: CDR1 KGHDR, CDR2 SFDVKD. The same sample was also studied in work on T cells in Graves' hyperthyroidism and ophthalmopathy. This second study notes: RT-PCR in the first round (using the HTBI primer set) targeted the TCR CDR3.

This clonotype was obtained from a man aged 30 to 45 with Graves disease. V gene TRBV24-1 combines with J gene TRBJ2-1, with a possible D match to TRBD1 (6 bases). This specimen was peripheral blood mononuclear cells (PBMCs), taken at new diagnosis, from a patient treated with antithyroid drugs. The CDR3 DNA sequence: TGTGCCACCAGTGGTACTCTCAGGGGTGTAGGTATGGATGAGCAGTTCTTC. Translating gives CATSGTLRGVGMDEQFF.